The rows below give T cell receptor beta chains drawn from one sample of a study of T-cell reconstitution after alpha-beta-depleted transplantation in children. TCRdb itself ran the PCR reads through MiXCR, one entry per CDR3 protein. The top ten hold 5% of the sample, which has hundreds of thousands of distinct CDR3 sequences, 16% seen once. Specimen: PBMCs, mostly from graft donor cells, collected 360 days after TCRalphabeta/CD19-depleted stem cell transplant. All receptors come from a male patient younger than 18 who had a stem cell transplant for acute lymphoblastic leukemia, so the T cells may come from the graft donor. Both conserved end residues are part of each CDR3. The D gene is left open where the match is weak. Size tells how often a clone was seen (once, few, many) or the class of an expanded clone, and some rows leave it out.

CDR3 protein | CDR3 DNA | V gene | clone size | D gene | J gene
CASSQLQGSYEQYF | TGCGCCAGCAGCCAACTCCAGGGGTCCTACGAGCAGTACTTC | TRBV4-1 | many | - | TRBJ2-7
CASILGHSYNEQFF | TGTGCCAGCATCCTTGGACACTCCTACAATGAGCAGTTCTTC | TRBV3-1 | - | - | TRBJ2-1
CASSWTIRQYDNYGYTF | TGCGCCAGCAGCTGGACCATTCGACAGTATGATAACTATGGCTACACCTTC | TRBV5-1 | few | - | TRBJ1-2
CASSEIGGELFF | TGTGCCAGCAGTGAAATCGGCGGGGAGCTGTTTTTT | TRBV7-6 | few | - | TRBJ2-2
CSAGDRGGWQPQHF | TGCAGTGCTGGCGACAGGGGAGGATGGCAGCCCCAGCATTTT | TRBV20-1 | - | TRBD1 | TRBJ1-5
CASSLSLAGLTDTQYF | TGCGCCAGCAGCTTATCCTTAGCGGGCCTCACAGATACGCAGTATTTT | TRBV5-1 | few | TRBD2 | TRBJ2-3
CASTTTGGGELFF | TGTGCCAGCACTACAACGGGGGGCGGGGAGCTGTTTTTT | TRBV12-3/TRBV12-4 | few | TRBD2 | TRBJ2-2
CASSVAAAGGGYEQYF | TGTGCCAGCAGCGTAGCGGCTGCGGGAGGTGGATACGAGCAGTACTTC | TRBV9 | few | TRBD2 | TRBJ2-7
CASSLGDRGLYNEQFF | TGTGCCAGCAGCTTAGGTGACAGGGGGCTATACAATGAGCAGTTCTTC | TRBV11-2 | many | TRBD1 | TRBJ2-1
CATSGEDRGKSDTQYF | TGTGCCACCAGTGGCGAAGACAGGGGAAAATCAGATACGCAGTATTTT | TRBV24-1 | few | TRBD1 | TRBJ2-3
CASSSPGGTSYSYEQYF | TGTGCCAGCAGCTCCCCAGGTGGGACTAGCTACTCTTACGAGCAGTACTTC | TRBV7-9 | few | TRBD2 | TRBJ2-7
CASTLPLAGNTIYF | TGTGCCAGCACCTTACCGCTAGCTGGAAACACCATATATTTT | TRBV12-3/TRBV12-4 | few | - | TRBJ1-3
CATSDSGRRSSYNEQFF | TGTGCCACCAGTGACTCGGGACGCCGGAGCTCCTACAATGAGCAGTTCTTC | TRBV24-1 | few | - | TRBJ2-1
CASSLALAAYNEQFF | TGTGCCAGCAGCTTGGCCCTAGCGGCTTACAATGAGCAGTTCTTC | TRBV5-4 | many | TRBD2 | TRBJ2-1
CASSFARTGRHEQYF | TGTGCCAGCAGCTTCGCCCGGACAGGGCGCCACGAGCAGTACTTC | TRBV11-2 | - | TRBD1 | TRBJ2-7
CASSFGVPGTGELFF | TGTGCCAGCAGCTTCGGTGTACCAGGCACCGGGGAGCTGTTTTTT | TRBV7-9 | - | - | TRBJ2-2
CASSPEPGRLYF | TGTGCCAGCAGTCCCGAGCCTGGGCGGCTATATTTT | TRBV6-2/TRBV6-3 | few | - | TRBJ2-3
CASRTGPFYEQYF | TGCGCCAGCAGGACTGGGCCCTTCTACGAGCAGTACTTC | TRBV5-1 | few | - | TRBJ2-7
CASIRYGGPGANVLTF | TGTGCCAGCATTAGATATGGGGGGCCCGGGGCCAACGTCCTGACTTTC | TRBV12-3/TRBV12-4 | - | - | TRBJ2-6
CSAIVRSTDTQYF | TGCAGCGCGATAGTACGTAGCACAGATACGCAGTATTTT | TRBV29-1 | few | - | TRBJ2-3
CASSTGLNYGYTF | TGTGCCAGCAGTACGGGACTTAACTATGGCTACACCTTC | TRBV12-3/TRBV12-4 | - | - | TRBJ1-2
CASSWGQYSYEQYF | TGTGCCAGCAGCTGGGGACAGTATTCCTACGAGCAGTACTTC | TRBV7-9 | few | TRBD1 | TRBJ2-7
CASSLVGTTGGYNEQFF | TGTGCCAGCAGCTTAGTCGGTACGACAGGGGGCTACAATGAGCAGTTCTTC | TRBV7-8 | - | TRBD1 | TRBJ2-1
CASSGAGGPLHF | TGTGCCAGCTCGGGGGCCGGCGGACCCCTCCACTTT | TRBV18 | - | - | TRBJ1-6
CASSLAPEAYEQYF | TGCGCCAGCAGCTTGGCCCCCGAAGCCTACGAGCAGTACTTC | TRBV5-1 | - | - | TRBJ2-7
CASSPASGQGNTEAFF | TGTGCCAGCAGCCCCGCATCAGGACAGGGGAACACTGAAGCTTTCTTT | TRBV13 | few | TRBD1 | TRBJ1-1
CASSLTSGSEQFF | TGTGCCAGCAGCCTGACTAGCGGGAGTGAGCAGTTCTTC | TRBV5-6 | - | TRBD2 | TRBJ2-1
CASSQDRRMKHEQYF | TGTGCCAGCAGCCAAGATCGTAGGATGAAGCACGAGCAGTACTTC | TRBV3-1 | once | - | TRBJ2-7
CASSYSWRGTETQYF | TGTGCCAGCAGTTACTCGTGGCGGGGCACTGAGACCCAGTACTTC | TRBV6-5 | - | - | TRBJ2-5
CASSQPGTGLFQYF | TGTGCCAGCAGCCAACCCGGGACAGGGTTGTTCCAGTACTTC | TRBV14 | - | TRBD1 | TRBJ2-5
CASTPREFPPYEQFF | TGCGCCAGCACACCGCGGGAGTTCCCCCCCTATGAGCAGTTCTTC | TRBV5-1 | - | TRBD2 | TRBJ2-1
CASSLEGTAGGEQYF | TGCGCCAGCAGCTTGGAGGGGACAGCGGGAGGCGAGCAGTACTTC | TRBV5-1 | - | TRBD2 | TRBJ2-7
CASSSASGKSYEQYF | TGTGCCAGCAGCTCGGCTAGCGGGAAGTCCTACGAGCAGTACTTC | TRBV5-6 | few | TRBD2 | TRBJ2-7
CASSPTSAQETQYF | TGTGCCAGCTCACCGACTAGCGCGCAAGAGACCCAGTACTTC | TRBV18 | - | TRBD2 | TRBJ2-5
CATSRDPWYTGELFF | TGTGCCACCAGCAGAGATCCCTGGTACACCGGGGAGCTGTTTTTT | TRBV15 | - | - | TRBJ2-2
CASSPDRTGANEKLFF | TGCGCCAGCAGTCCGGACCGGACAGGGGCGAATGAAAAACTGTTTTTT | TRBV5-1 | - | TRBD1 | TRBJ1-4
CASSGVIGTGELFF | TGTGCCAGCAGTGGAGTAATTGGGACCGGGGAGCTGTTTTTT | TRBV6-1 | few | - | TRBJ2-2
CSSSEGRLSLNTGELFF | TGCAGTTCCTCTGAAGGGCGTCTAAGCCTTAACACCGGGGAGCTGTTTTTT | TRBV20-1 | - | - | TRBJ2-2
CASSLDRMYEQYF | TGTGCCAGCAGCTTAGATCGCATGTATGAGCAGTACTTC | TRBV13 | - | - | TRBJ2-7
CASSLGSGSFDEQYF | TGTGCCAGCAGCTTAGGGAGCGGGAGCTTTGACGAGCAGTACTTC | TRBV7-9 | few | TRBD2 | TRBJ2-7
CASQAGGTGVGYTF | TGCGCCAGCCAGGCGGGCGGGACAGGCGTTGGCTACACCTTC | TRBV5-1 | few | TRBD1 | TRBJ1-2
CASSLTGGVETQYF | TGCGCCAGCAGCCTGACCGGAGGGGTAGAGACCCAGTACTTC | TRBV5-1 | - | - | TRBJ2-5
CASSLDTPGIMGYEQYF | TGCGCCAGCAGCTTGGATACACCGGGGATAATGGGCTACGAGCAGTACTTC | TRBV5-1 | many | - | TRBJ2-7
CSAPLRNEQFF | TGCAGCGCCCCGCTCCGTAATGAGCAGTTCTTC | TRBV29-1 | - | - | TRBJ2-1
CSAGLVGNEQFF | TGCAGTGCTGGACTAGTTGGGAATGAGCAGTTCTTC | TRBV20-1 | few | TRBD2 | TRBJ2-1
CASSQGPASGKKGKTQYF | TGCGCCAGCAGCCAAGGTCCGGCTAGCGGGAAAAAGGGGAAGACCCAGTACTTC | TRBV4-1 | - | TRBD2 | TRBJ2-5
CASSTRTGARAMGYTF | TGTGCCAGCAGCACGCGGACAGGGGCACGCGCCATGGGCTACACCTTC | TRBV9 | - | TRBD1 | TRBJ1-2